Below, 20 T cell receptor beta chains from the same sample are listed, as sequenced in a study of T cells in Graves' hyperthyroidism and ophthalmopathy. Amplification of TCR beta CDR3 regions used RNA as the template. The TCR CDR3 was amplified in a first-round RT-PCR using the HTBI primer set. Each CDR3 protein gets one entry after TCRdb re-called the multiplex PCR reads with MiXCR. The sample lists hundreds of thousands of distinct CDR3 sequences; over 11% were seen once. Sequenced input: blood. These receptors all come from a man aged 50 to 59 with Graves' ophthalmopathy.

This clonotype was seen repeatedly, ten times or more. The chain uses TRBV3-1 and TRBJ2-7; maybe TRBD2 (5 bases). V gave up 4 bases and J gave up 9 bases, with 13 bases separating them. Looked up from germline, CDR1 is LGHDT and CDR2 is YNNKEL (reference sequence). This CDR3 spans 12 amino acids. The CDR3 region is CASSPRTSRQYF. DNA of the CDR3: TGTGCCAGCAGCCCGCGGACTTCCAGGCAGTACTTC.

About this clonotype: One base away lies a much larger clone, so this may be a sequencing read error. The CDR3 bases are TGTGCCATAAGCGATAACGGCGGACGGGGGACCTCCTGCGAGCAGTACTTC. It specifies CAISDNGGRGTSCEQYF. This chain connects TRBV10-3 to TRBJ2-7; possibly TRBD2 for D (6 bases). In germline, CDR1 is ENHRY, CDR2 SYGVKD. The CDR3 contains 17 residues.

This clonotype was observed at least ten times. This sequence joins TRBV20-1 and TRBJ1-4; D is unclear. CDR1 and CDR2 from the germline V gene are DFQATT and SNEGSKA (reference sequence). V shed 6 bases and J shed 0 bases, with 8 bases lying between them. The CDR3 runs to 13 residues. This CDR3 is CSANAATNEKLFF. The CDR3 nucleotides are TGCAGTGCCAATGCTGCAACTAATGAAAAACTGTTTTTT.

V gene TRBV19 combines with J gene TRBJ2-2, with D unresolved. CDR3 length: 15 residues. Germline V CDR1 and CDR2: LNHDA, SQIVND (reference sequence). Trimming removed 5 bases at V and 1 base at J, with 11 bases between. CDR3: CASSLRHVNTGELFF. The CDR3 DNA follows: TGTGCCAGTAGTTTAAGACATGTGAACACCGGGGAGCTGTTTTTT.

The rearrangement joins TRBV7-3 to TRBJ2-1, with TRBD1 matching over 7 bases. CDR1 is SGHTA and CDR2 is FQGTGA in the germline V gene. The CDR3 loop spans 17 amino acids. With 4 bases clipped from V and 2 bases from J, the junction kept 11 bases outside the gene matches. The CDR3 bases are TGTGCCAGCAGCTCCCCTAAGAGGGGGCGGACCTACAATGAGCAGTTCTTC. Residues: CASSSPKRGRTYNEQFF.

This clonotype occurred a few times. The chain couples TRBV18 to TRBJ2-1; 11 bases align to TRBD2. CDR3 length equals 17 residues. In germline, CDR1 is KGHSH, CDR2 LQKENI. Trimming removed 1 base from V and 7 bases from J; junction bases left unmatched: 9. CDR3 in amino acids: CASSPLPSGRSWNEQFF. The CDR3, as DNA: TGTGCCAGCTCACCACTACCTAGCGGGAGGAGTTGGAATGAGCAGTTCTTC.

This clonotype appeared many times. This rearrangement joins TRBV27 to TRBJ2-7, with a weak D call TRBD2 (6 bases). The CDR3 has 15 residues. Germline assignment: CDR1 MNHEY and CDR2 SMNVEV (reference sequence). The V end lost 0 bases, the J end lost 2 bases, and 11 bases lay between the germline ends. The CDR3 here is CASSLSSAGTYEQYF. The CDR3 bases are TGTGCCAGCAGTTTATCGTCCGCGGGGACCTACGAGCAGTACTTC.

This sequence joins TRBV29-1 and TRBJ2-6; D may be TRBD1 (5 bases). Germline CDR1 is SQVTM and CDR2 is ANQGSEA. This CDR3 region has 13 residues. Between the trimmed V and J ends, which lost 5 bases and 1 base, there was a span of 6 bases. Here the CDR3 DNA reads TGCAGCGTTCGGACATCTGGGGCCAACGTCCTGACTTTC. Protein product: CSVRTSGANVLTF.

This clonotype was observed many times. V gene TRBV28 combines with J gene TRBJ1-5; 7 bases agree with TRBD1. Germline-derived CDR1 and CDR2 are MDHEN and SYDVKM. The trim removed 2 bases at V and 3 bases at J, leaving 4 bases unmatched. The CDR3 extends over 15 amino acids. CDR3 in DNA: TGTGCCAGCAGTTTAGGGGACAGAGCCAATCAGCCCCAGCATTTT. Its protein product is CASSLGDRANQPQHF.

This clonotype was counted ten times or more. The rearrangement uses TRBV28 and TRBJ2-3; 10 bases line up with TRBD2. The J segment lost 6 bases and the V segment lost 3 bases, leaving 3 bases of the junction unmatched. Germline values: CDR1 MDHEN, CDR2 SYDVKM. The length of the CDR3 is 14 residues. Written as DNA, the CDR3 is TGTGCCAGCAGTTTCGGAGCGGGAGGGGATACGCAGTATTTT. Translated: CASSFGAGGDTQYF. The entire variable domain, with the rest obtained from reference TRBV28 and TRBJ2-3, is as follows: DVKVTQSSRYLVKRTGEKVFLECVQDMDHENMFWYRQDPGLGLRLIYFSYDVKMKEKGDIPEGYSVSREKKERFSLILESASTNQTSMYLCASSFGAGGDTQYFGPGTRLTVL.

There are many counts of this clonotype. The chain recombines TRBV20-1 with TRBJ1-5; D may be TRBD1 (6 bases). This CDR3 comprises 16 residues. Germline loops: CDR1 DFQATT, CDR2 SNEGSKA (reference sequence). Trimming removed 5 bases from V and 1 base from J, with 18 bases in between. The CDR3 loop is CSAPFRGAESNQPQHF. CDR3 nucleotide sequence: TGCAGTGCTCCCTTTAGGGGGGCGGAGAGCAATCAGCCCCAGCATTTT.

The genes are TRBV28 and TRBJ2-1, with a possible D match to TRBD1 (6 bases). The CDR3 sequence is 15 residues long. From germline, CDR1 is MDHEN and CDR2 SYDVKM. The V end lost 0 bases, the J end lost 8 bases, and 14 bases lay between the germline ends. CDR3 DNA: TGTGCCAGCAGTTTATGGACTACAGGGACGCATGAGCAGTTCTTC. This codes for CASSLWTTGTHEQFF.

The chain employs TRBV14 and TRBJ2-1, with 7 bases aligning to TRBD1. The trim removed 4 bases at V and 12 bases at J, leaving 15 bases unmatched. Germline CDR1 is SGHDN and CDR2 is FVKESK. This CDR3 has 15 amino acids. The CDR3 bases are TGTGCCAGCAGCCTCCTCGGGACAGCTAACTCGTGGCAGTTCTTC. This encodes CASSLLGTANSWQFF.

This clonotype was detected many times. The chain combines TRBV28 with TRBJ2-1, with 7 nucleotides matching TRBD1. Germline V gene sequence: CDR1 MDHEN, CDR2 SYDVKM. V dropped 7 bases and J dropped 4; count of bases not matched to a gene: 7. The CDR3 is 14 amino acids. CDR3: CASTYGTEYNEQFF. CDR3 DNA sequence: TGTGCCAGCACCTACGGGACAGAGTACAATGAGCAGTTCTTC.

In its sample, this clonotype was seen many times. The rearrangement joins TRBV12-5 to TRBJ2-1; no definite D call. Germline loops: CDR1 LGHNT, CDR2 FRNRAP. The CDR3 extends over 15 amino acids. Trimming shortened V by 1 base and J by 6 bases, and 13 bases separated the two germline ends. The DNA for the CDR3 is TGTGCTAGTGGTTTGGCCACCCTTGGGGTCAATGAGCAGTTCTTC. Amino acids: CASGLATLGVNEQFF.

The chain carries TRBV5-4 and TRBJ2-2; D call uncertain. CDR1 and CDR2 (germline): SGHNT, YYREEE (reference sequence). The CDR3 is 15 amino acids. Trimming shortened V by 0 bases and J by 1 base, and 7 bases separated the two germline ends. For the CDR3, the DNA is TGTGCCAGCAGCTTGGTTCAGGAGAACACCGGGGAGCTGTTTTTT. Translating gives CASSLVQENTGELFF.

The chain uses TRBV19 and TRBJ1-3; TRBD1 matches at 7 bases. The length of the CDR3 is 14 residues. The germline V gene has CDR1 LNHDA and CDR2 SQIVND (reference sequence). After removal of 6 bases from V and 2 bases from J, the junction contained 4 bases not matched to a gene. Written as DNA, the CDR3 is TGTGCCAGTAGGGGGACAGTCGCTGGAAACACCATATATTTT. Translation: CASRGTVAGNTIYF.

This clonotype has ten or more counts. The chain couples TRBV18 to TRBJ2-1; the match to TRBD1 covers 9 bases. Trimming took 8 bases from V and 6 from J; bases not matched to a gene: 8. This CDR3 region has 14 residues. CDR1 is KGHSH and CDR2 is LQKENI in the germline V gene. CDR3 DNA: TGTGCCAGCGGCCGGGACAGGGCCGCCAATGAGCAGTTCTTC. Amino acids: CASGRDRAANEQFF.

This clonotype was seen at least ten times. In DNA, the CDR3 is TGTGCCAGCAGGAGGGACCCGAACACTGAAGCTTTCTTT. This sequence encodes CASRRDPNTEAFF. The chain joins TRBV2 to TRBJ1-1, with D perhaps TRBD1 (5 bases). The CDR3 length is 13 residues. The V gene's germline CDR1 is SNHLY and CDR2 FYNNEI. Trimming cost V 6 bases and J 1 base, with 9 bases left between them.

This clonotype was counted only a few times. The V gene is TRBV6-6, the J gene TRBJ2-5, with unresolved D. The germline V and J ends were trimmed by 0 bases and 4 bases, with 9 bases remaining between them. Germline V gene sequence: CDR1 MNHNY, CDR2 SVGAGI (reference sequence). The CDR3 runs 14 residues. For the CDR3, the DNA is TGTGCCAGCAGTTACTCGAAAAGAGGAGAGACCCAGTACTTC. This gives the protein CASSYSKRGETQYF.